This T cell receptor beta chain was sequenced for a study of cytomegalovirus exposure and HLA in healthy donors. Study context: A preliminary data release comprised 80 million to 95 million unique TCRs obtained from HLA-typed donors.

With respect to this clone: What it recognizes is unknown.

Germline-derived CDR1 and CDR2 are SGDLS and YYNGEE. The germline V and J ends were trimmed by 0 bases and 5 bases, with 11 bases remaining between them. CDR3 length: 15 amino acids. General study findings and limits: In a later analysis, specific HLA alleles were associated with around 17,000 TCR beta sequences at a 0.05 false discovery rate. Among TCR beta chains of equal frequency, HLA-associated ones were more clonally expanded in a later analysis. An ancestry cluster, one associated with Asian ancestry, reportedly showed fewer N-insertions than the 666-donor mean in a later analysis.

The PCR used 60 Vbeta and 13 Jbeta primers. Assay used: immunoSEQ multiplex PCR; TCRdb lists only in-frame clones, some missing. The sample comprises some 170,000 clones, 70% to 85% of which are singletons, and roughly 2.5% rests with the top ten. The chain couples TRBV9 to TRBJ2-2; weak D call: TRBD2 (5 bases). The sample comprised PBMCs. This receptor was taken from a human donor in good health. CDR3 sequence (DNA): TGTGCCAGCAGCGTAGGCCCATGGAGGACCGGGGAGCTGTTTTTT. This translates into CASSVGPWRTGELFF.